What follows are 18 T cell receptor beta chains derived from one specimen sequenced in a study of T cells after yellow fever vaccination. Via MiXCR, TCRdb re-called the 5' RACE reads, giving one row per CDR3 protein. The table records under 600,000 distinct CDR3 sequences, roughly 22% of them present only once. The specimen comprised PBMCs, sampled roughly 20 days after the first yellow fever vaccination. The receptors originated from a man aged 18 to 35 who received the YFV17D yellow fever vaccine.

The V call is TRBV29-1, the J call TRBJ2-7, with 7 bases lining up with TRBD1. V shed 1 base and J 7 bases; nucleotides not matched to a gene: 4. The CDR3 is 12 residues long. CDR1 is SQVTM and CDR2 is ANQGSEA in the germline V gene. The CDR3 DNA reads TGCAGCGTTGAAGGGGACAGTCGGGAGCAGTACTTC. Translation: CSVEGDSREQYF.

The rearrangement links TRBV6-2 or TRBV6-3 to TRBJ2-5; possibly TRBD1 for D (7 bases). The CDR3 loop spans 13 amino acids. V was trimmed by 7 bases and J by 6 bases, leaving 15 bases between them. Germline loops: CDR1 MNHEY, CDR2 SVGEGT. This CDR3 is CASTQQGRQTQYF. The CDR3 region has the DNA TGTGCCAGCACCCAACAGGGGAGGCAGACCCAGTACTTC.

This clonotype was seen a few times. The CDR3 DNA follows: TGCGCCAGCAGCTTGGCCAGGGGGCATAATTCACCCCTCCACTTT. It is translated as CASSLARGHNSPLHF. The chain carries TRBV5-1 and TRBJ1-6; 8 bases map to TRBD1. Germline CDR1 SGHRS, CDR2 YFSETQ. This CDR3 comprises 15 residues. With V trimmed by 0 bases and J by 5 bases, 1 base remained unmatched. The full variable domain, its missing parts supplied by reference TRBV5-1 and TRBJ1-6, is KAGVTQTPRYLIKTRGQQVTLSCSPISGHRSVSWYQQTPGQGLQFLFEYFSETQRNKGNFPGRFSGRQFSNSRSEMNVSTLELGDSALYLCASSLARGHNSPLHFGNGTRLTVT.

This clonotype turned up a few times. CDR3 coding DNA: TGTGCCAGCTCACCACCGCCTAGCACAGATACGCAGTATTTT. This gives the protein CASSPPPSTDTQYF. The chain carries TRBV18 and TRBJ2-3; unclear D gene. The germline V and J ends were trimmed by 0 bases and 0 bases, with 4 bases remaining between them. Germline CDR1 is KGHSH and CDR2 is LQKENI. The CDR3 has 14 residues.

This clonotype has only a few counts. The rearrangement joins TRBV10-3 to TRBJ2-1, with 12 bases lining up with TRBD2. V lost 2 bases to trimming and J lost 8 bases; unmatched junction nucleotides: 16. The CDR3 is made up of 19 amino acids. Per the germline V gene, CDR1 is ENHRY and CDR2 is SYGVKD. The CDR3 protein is CAISEPSGFLAGGPYEQFF. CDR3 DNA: TGTGCCATCAGTGAGCCCTCAGGTTTTCTAGCGGGGGGGCCTTATGAGCAGTTCTTC.

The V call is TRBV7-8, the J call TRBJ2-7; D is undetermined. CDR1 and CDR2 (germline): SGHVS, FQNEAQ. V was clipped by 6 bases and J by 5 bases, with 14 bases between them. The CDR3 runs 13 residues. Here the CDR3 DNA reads TGTGCCAGCAGGCCCCTTCGTTCCAACGAGCAGTACGTC. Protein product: CASRPLRSNEQYV.

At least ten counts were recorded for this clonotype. The CDR3 loop reads CASSPSHRGETQYF. The CDR3 DNA reads as TGTGCCAGCAGCCCTTCCCACAGGGGTGAGACCCAGTACTTC. V is TRBV12-3 or TRBV12-4 and J is TRBJ2-5, with 7 nucleotides matching TRBD1. J gave up 5 bases and V 6 bases, and 9 bases lay outside the gene matches. The CDR3 runs to 14 residues.

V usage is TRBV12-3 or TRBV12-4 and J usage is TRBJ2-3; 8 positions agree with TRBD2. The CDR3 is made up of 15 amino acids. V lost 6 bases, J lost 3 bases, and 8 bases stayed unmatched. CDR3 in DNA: TGTGCCAGCAGGGACGATAGACTAGCGACAGATACGCAGTATTTT. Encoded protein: CASRDDRLATDTQYF.

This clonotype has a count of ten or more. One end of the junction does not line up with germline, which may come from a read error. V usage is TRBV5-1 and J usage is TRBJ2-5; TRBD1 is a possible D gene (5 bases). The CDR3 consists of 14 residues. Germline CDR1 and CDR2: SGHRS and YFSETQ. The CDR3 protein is CASSLGPSQETQYF. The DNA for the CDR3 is TGTGCCAGCAGCTTGGGGCCATCCCAAGAGACCCAGTACTTC.

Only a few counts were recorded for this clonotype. In DNA, the CDR3 is TGTGCCAGCAGTGTCCAGAACCCGAACACCGGGGAGCTGTTTTTT. This codes for CASSVQNPNTGELFF. J is TRBJ2-2 and V is TRBV2; D is unresolved. Germline-derived CDR1 and CDR2 are SNHLY and FYNNEI. V gave up 4 bases and J gave up 0 bases, with 9 bases separating them. This CDR3 has 15 amino acids.

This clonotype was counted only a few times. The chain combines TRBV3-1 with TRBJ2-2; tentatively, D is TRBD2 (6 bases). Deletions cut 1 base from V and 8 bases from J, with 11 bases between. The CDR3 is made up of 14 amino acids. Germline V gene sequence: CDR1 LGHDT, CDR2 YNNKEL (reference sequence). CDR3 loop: CASSQAGGIGELFF. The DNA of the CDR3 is TGTGCCAGCAGCCAAGCGGGCGGGATTGGGGAGCTGTTTTTT.

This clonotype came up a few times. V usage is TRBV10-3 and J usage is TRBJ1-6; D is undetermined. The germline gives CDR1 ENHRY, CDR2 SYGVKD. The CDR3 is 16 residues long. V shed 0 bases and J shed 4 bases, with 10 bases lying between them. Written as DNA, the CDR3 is TGTGCCATCAGTGAGTCCCAGCAATCTTATAATTCACCCCTCCACTTT. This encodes CAISESQQSYNSPLHF.

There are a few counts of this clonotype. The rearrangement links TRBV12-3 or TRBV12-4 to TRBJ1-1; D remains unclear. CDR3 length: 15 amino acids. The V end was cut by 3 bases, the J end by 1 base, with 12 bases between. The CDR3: CASSFGDIRNTEAFF. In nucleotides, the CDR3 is TGTGCCAGCAGTTTCGGCGACATTCGGAACACTGAAGCTTTCTTT.

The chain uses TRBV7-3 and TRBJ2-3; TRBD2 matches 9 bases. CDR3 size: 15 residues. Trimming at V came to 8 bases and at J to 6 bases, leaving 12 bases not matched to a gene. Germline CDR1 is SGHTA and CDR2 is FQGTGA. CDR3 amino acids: CASHKVPRGGDTQYF. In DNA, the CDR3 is TGTGCCAGCCATAAGGTGCCGCGGGGGGGGGATACGCAGTATTTT.

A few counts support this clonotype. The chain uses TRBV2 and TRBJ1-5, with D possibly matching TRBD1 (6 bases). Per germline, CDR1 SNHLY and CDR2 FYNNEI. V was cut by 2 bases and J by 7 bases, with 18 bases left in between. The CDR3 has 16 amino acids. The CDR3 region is CASSELAGEAGQPQHF. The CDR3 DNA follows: TGTGCCAGCAGTGAATTGGCAGGGGAGGCGGGCCAGCCCCAGCATTTT.

CDR3 DNA sequence: TGCAGTGCTAGCCCGGGGGGGCGAGGTGAGCAGTTCTTC. This codes for CSASPGGRGEQFF. The chain employs TRBV20-1 and TRBJ2-1, with TRBD2 matching over 8 bases. V lost 3 bases, J lost 9 bases, and 7 bases stayed unmatched. The CDR3 sequence is 13 residues long. Germline V CDR1 and CDR2: DFQATT, SNEGSKA (reference sequence).

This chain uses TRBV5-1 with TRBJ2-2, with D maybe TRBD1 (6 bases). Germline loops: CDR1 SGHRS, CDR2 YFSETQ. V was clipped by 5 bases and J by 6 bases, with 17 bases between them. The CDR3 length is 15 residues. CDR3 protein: CASRKPGHGPGELFF. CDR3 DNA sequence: TGCGCCAGCAGAAAACCGGGACACGGGCCCGGGGAGCTGTTTTTT.

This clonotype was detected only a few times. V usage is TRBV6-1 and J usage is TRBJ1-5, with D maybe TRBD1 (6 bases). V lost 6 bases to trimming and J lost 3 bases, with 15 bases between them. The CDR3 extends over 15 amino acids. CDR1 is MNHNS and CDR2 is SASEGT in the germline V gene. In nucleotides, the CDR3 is TGTGCCAGCAGCAGGACGGGACACCTCAATCAGCCCCAGCATTTT. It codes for CASSRTGHLNQPQHF.